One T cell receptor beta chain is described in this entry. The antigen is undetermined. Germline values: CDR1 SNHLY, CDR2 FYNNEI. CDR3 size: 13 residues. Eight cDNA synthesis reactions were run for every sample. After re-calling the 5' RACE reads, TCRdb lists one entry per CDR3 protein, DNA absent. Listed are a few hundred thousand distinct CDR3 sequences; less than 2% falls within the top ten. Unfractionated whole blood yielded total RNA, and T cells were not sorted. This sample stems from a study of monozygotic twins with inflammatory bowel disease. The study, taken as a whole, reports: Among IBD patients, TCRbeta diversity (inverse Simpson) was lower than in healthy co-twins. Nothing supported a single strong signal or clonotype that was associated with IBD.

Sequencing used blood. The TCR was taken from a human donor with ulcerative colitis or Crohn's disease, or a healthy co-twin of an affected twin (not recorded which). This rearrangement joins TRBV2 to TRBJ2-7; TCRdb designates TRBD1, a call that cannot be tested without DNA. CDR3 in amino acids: CASSPGTGPEQYF. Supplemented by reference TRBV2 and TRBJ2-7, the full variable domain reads EPEVTQTPSHQVTQMGQEVILRCVPISNHLYFYWYRQILGQKVEFLVSFYNNEISEKSEIFDDQFSVERPDGSNFTLKIRSTKLEDSAMYFCASSPGTGPEQYFGPGTRLTVT.